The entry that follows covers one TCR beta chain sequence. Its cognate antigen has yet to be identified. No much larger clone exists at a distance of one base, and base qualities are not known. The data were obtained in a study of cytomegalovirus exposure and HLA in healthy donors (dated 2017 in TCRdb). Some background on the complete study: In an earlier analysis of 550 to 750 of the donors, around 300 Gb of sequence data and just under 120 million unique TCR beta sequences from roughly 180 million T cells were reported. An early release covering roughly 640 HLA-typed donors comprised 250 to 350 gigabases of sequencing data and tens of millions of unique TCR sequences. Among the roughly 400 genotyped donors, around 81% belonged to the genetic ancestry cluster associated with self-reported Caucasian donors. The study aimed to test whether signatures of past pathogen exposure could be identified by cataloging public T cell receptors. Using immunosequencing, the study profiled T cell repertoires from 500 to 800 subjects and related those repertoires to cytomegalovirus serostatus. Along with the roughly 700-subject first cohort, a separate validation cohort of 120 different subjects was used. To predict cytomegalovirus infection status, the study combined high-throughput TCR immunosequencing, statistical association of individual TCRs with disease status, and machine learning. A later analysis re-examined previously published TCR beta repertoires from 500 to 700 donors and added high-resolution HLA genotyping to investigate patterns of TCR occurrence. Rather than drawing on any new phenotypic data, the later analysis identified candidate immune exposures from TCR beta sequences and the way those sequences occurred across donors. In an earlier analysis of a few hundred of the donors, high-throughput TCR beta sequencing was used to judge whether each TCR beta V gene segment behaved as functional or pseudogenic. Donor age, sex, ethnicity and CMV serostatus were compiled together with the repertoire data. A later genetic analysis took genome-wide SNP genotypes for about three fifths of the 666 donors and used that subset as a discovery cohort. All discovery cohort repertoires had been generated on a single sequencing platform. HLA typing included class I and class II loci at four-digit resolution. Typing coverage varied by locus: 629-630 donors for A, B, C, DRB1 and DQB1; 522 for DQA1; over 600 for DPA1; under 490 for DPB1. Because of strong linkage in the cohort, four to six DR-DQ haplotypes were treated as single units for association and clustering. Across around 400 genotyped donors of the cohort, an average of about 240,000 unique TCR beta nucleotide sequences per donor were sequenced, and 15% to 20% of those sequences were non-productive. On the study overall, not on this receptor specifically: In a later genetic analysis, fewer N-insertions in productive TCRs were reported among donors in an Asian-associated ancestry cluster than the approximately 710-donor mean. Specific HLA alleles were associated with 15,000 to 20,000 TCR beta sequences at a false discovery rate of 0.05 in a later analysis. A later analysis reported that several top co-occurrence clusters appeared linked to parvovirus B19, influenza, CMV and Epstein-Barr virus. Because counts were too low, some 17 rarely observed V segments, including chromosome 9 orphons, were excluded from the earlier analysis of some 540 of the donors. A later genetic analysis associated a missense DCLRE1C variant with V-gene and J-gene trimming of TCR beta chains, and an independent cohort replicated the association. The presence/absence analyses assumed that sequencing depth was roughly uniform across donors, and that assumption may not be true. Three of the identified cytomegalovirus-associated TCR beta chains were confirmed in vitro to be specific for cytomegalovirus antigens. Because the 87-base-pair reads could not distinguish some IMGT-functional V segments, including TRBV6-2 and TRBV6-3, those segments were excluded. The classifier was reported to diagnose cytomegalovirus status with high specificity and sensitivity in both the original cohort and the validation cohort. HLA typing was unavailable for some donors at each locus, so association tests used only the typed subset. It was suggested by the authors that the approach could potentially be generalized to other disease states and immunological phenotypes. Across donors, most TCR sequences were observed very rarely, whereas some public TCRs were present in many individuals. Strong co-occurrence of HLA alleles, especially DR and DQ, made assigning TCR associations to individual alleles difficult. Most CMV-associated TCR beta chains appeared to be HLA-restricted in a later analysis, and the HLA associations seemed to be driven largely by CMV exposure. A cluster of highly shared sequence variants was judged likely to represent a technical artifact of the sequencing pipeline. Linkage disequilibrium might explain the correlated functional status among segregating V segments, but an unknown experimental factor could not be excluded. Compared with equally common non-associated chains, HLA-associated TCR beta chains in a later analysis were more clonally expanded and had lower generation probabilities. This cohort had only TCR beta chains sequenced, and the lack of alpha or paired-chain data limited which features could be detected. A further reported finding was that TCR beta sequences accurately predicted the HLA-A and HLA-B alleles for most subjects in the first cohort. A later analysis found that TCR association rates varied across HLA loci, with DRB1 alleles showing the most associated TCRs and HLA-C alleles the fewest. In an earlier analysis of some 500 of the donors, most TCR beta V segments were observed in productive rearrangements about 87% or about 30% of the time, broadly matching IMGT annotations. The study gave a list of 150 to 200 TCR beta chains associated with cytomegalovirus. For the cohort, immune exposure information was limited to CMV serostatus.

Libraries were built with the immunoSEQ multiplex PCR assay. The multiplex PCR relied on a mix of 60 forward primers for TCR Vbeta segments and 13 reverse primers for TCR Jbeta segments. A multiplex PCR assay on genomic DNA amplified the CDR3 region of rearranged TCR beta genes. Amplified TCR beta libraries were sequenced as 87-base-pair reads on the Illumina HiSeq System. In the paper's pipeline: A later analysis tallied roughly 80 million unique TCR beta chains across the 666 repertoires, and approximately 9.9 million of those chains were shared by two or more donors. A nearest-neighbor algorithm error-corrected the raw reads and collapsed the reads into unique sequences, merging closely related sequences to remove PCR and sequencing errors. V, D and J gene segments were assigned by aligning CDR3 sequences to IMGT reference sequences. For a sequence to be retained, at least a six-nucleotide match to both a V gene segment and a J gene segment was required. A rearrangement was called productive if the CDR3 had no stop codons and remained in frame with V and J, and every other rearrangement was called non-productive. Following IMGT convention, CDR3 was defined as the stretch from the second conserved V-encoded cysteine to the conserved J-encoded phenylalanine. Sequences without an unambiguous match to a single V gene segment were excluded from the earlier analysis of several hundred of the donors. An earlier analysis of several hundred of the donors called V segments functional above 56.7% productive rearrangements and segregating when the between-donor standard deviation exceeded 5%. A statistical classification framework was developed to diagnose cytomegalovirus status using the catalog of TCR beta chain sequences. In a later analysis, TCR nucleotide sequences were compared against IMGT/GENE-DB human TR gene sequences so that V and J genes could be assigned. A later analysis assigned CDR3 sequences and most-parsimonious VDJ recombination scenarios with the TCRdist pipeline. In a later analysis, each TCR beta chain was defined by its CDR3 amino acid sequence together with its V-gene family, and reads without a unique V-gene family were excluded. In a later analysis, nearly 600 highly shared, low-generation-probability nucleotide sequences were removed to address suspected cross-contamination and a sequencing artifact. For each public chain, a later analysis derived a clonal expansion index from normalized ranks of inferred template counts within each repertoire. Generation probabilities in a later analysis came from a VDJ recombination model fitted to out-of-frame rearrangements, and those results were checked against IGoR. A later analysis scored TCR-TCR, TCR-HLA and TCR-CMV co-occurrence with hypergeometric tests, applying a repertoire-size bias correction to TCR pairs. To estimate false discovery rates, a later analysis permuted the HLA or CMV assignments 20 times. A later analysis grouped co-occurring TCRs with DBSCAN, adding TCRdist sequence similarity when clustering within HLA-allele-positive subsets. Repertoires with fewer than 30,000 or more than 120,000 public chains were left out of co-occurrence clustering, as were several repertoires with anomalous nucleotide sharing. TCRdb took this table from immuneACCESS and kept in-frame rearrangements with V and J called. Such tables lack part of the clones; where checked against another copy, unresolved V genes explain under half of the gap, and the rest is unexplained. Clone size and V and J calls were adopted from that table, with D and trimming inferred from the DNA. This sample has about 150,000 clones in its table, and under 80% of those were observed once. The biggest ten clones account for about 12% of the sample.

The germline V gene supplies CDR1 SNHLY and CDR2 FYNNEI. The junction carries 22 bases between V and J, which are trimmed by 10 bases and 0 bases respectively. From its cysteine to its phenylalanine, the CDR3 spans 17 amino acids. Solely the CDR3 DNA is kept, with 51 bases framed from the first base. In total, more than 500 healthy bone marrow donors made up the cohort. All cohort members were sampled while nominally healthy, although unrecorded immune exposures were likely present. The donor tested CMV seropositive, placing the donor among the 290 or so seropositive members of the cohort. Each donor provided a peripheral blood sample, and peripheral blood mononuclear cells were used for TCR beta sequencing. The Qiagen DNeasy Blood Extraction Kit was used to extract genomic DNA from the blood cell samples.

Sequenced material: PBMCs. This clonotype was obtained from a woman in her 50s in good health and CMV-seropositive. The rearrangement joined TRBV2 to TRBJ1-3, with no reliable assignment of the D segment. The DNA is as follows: TGTGCCATCGAGGGTGGGGAAGGCGGTCCCTCTGGAAACACCATATATTTT. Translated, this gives CAIEGGEGGPSGNTIYF.